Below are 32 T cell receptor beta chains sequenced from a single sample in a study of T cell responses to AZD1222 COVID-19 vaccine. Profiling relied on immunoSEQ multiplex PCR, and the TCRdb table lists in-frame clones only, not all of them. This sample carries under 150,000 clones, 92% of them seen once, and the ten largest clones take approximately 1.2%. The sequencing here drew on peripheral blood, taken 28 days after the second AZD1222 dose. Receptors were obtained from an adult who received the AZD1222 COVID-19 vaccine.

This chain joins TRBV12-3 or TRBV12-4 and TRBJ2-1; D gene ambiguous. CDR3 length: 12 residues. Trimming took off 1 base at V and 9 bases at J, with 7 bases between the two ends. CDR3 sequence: CASSLEDIEQFF. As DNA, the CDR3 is TGTGCCAGCAGTTTAGAGGATATTGAGCAGTTCTTC.

The CDR3 is CAWSGDRGGGYEQYF. The CDR3 DNA is TGTGCCTGGAGTGGGGACCGAGGGGGCGGCTACGAGCAGTACTTC. This chain links TRBV30 with TRBJ2-7; TRBD1 matches at 7 bases. CDR1 GTSNPN and CDR2 SVGIG come from the germline V gene (reference sequence). The CDR3 covers 15 residues. V lost 1 base and J lost 3; bases outside the gene matches: 9.

The CDR3 coding sequence is TGTGCCAGCAGTTACTCGAGGACAACCGATGGCTACACCTTC. It specifies CASSYSRTTDGYTF. This chain joins TRBV6-2 or TRBV6-3 and TRBJ1-2; TRBD1 is a possible D gene (5 bases). Trimming stripped 0 bases from V and 6 bases from J, with 11 bases between. The CDR3 is 14 amino acids. Germline-derived CDR1 and CDR2 are MNHEY and SVGEGT.

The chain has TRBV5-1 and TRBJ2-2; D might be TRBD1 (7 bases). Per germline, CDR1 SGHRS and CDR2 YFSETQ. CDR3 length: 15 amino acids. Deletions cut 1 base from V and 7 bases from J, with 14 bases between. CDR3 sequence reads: CASSLNAGGGGELFF. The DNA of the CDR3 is TGCGCCAGCAGCTTGAATGCAGGGGGAGGCGGGGAGCTGTTTTTT. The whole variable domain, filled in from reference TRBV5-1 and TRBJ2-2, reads KAGVTQTPRYLIKTRGQQVTLSCSPISGHRSVSWYQQTPGQGLQFLFEYFSETQRNKGNFPGRFSGRQFSNSRSEMNVSTLELGDSALYLCASSLNAGGGGELFFGEGSRLTVL.

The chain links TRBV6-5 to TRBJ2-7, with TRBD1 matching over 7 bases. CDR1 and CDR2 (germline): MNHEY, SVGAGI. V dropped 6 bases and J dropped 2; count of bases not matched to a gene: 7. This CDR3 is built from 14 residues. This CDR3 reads CASRLDRATYEQYF. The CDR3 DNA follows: TGTGCCAGCAGACTTGACAGGGCCACCTACGAGCAGTACTTC.

CDR3 sequence reads: CASSQVDRVHGYTF. CDR3 in DNA: TGTGCCAGCAGCCAAGTGGACAGGGTTCATGGCTACACCTTC. V usage is TRBV14 and J usage is TRBJ1-2; 8 bases agree with TRBD1. CDR3 length: 14 amino acids. J was trimmed by 6 bases and V by 1 base; bases with no gene match: 4. The V gene's germline CDR1 is SGHDN and CDR2 FVKESK.

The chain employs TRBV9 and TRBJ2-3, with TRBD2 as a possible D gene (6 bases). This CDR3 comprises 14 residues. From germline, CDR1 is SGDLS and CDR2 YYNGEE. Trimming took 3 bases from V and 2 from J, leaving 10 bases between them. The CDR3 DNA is TGTGCCAGCAGCGGGCGGGACTTCACAGATACGCAGTATTTT. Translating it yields CASSGRDFTDTQYF.

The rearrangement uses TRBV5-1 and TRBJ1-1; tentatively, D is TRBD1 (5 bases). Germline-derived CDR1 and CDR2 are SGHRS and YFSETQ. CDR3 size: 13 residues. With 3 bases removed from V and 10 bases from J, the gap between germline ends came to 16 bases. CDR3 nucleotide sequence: TGCGCCAGCAGCTCTACGACGGGGACGGGAGCTTTCTTT. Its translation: CASSSTTGTGAFF.

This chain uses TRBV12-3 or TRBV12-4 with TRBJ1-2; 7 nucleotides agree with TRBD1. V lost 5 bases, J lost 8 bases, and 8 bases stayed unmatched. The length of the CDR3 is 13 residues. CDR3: CASSLDRARGYTF. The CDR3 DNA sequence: TGTGCCAGCAGTCTCGACAGGGCAAGGGGCTACACCTTC.

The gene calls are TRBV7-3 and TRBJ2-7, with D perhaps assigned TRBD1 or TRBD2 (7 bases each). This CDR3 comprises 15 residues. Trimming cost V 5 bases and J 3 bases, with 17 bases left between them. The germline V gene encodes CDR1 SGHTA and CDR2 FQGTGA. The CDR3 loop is CASSPQGGRGYEQYF. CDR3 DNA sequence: TGTGCCAGCAGCCCGCAGGGGGGGCGAGGCTACGAGCAGTACTTC.

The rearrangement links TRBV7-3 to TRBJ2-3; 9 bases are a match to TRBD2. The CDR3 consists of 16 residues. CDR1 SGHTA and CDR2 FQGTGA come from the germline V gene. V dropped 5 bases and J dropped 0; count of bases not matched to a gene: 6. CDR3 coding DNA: TGTGCCAGCAGCGCCTCTAGCGGGACTAGCACAGATACGCAGTATTTT. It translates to CASSASSGTSTDTQYF.

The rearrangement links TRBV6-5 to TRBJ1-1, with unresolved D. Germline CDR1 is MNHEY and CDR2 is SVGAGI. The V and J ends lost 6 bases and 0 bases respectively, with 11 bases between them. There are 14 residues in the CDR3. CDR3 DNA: TGTGCCAGCAGCCTCGGACGGTTGAACACTGAAGCTTTCTTT. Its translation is CASSLGRLNTEAFF.

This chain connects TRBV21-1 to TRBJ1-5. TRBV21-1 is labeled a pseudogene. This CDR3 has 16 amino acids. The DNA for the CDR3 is TGTGCCAGCAGCAAATTCCCGGGGGGGGGCAATCAGCCCCAGCATTTT. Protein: CASSKFPGGGNQPQHF.

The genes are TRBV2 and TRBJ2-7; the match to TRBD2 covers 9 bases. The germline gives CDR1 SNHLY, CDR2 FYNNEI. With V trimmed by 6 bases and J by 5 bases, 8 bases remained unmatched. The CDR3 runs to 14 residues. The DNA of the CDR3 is TGTGCCAGCAGCCCGGGACTAGCCCCACACGAGCAGTACTTC. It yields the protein CASSPGLAPHEQYF.

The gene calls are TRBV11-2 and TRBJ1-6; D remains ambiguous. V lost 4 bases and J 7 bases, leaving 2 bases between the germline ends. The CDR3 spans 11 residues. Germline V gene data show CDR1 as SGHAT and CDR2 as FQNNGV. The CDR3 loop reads CASSWNSPLHF. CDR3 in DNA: TGTGCCAGCAGCTGGAATTCACCCCTCCACTTT.

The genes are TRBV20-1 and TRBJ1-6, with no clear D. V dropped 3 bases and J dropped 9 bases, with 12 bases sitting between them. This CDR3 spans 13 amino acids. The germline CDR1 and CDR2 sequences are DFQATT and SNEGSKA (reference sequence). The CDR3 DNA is TGCAGTGCTAGTACACGCCCCGGTTCACCCCTCCACTTT. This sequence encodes CSASTRPGSPLHF.

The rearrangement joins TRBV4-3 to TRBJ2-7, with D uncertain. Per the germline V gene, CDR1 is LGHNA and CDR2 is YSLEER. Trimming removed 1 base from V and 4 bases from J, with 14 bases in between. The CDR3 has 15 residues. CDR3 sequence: CASSQGLGSFYEQYF. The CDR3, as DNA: TGCGCCAGCAGCCAAGGTTTGGGAAGCTTTTACGAGCAGTACTTC.

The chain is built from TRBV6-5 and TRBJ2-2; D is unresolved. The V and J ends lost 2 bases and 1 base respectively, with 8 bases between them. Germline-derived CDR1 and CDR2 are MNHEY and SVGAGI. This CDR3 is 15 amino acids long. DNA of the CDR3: TGTGCCAGCAGTTACGCTGGAAGGAACACCGGGGAGCTGTTTTTT. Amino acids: CASSYAGRNTGELFF.

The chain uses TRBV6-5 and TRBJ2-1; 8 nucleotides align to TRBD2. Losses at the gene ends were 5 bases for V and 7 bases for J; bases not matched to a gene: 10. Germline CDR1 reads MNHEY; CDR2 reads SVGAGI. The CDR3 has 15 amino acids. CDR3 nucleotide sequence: TGTGCCAGCAGTCCCCCCGGGCTAGCGGGTAATGAGCAGTTCTTC. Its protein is CASSPPGLAGNEQFF.

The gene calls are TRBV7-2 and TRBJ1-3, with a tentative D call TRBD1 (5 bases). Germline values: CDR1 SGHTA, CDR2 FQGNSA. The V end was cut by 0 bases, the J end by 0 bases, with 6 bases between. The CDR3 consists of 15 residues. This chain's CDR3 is CASSLAGLSGNTIYF. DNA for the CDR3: TGTGCCAGCAGCTTAGCGGGACTCTCTGGAAACACCATATATTTT. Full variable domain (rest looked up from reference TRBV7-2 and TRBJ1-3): GAGVSQSPSNKVTEKGKDVELRCDPISGHTALYWYRQSLGQGLEFLIYFQGNSAPDKSGLPSDRFSAERTGGSVSTLTIQRTQQEDSAVYLCASSLAGLSGNTIYFGEGSWLTVV.

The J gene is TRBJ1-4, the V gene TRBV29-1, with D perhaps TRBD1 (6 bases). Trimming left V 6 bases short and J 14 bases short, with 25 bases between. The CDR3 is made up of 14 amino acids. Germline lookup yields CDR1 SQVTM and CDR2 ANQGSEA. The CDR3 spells CSVIPGGPKRNLFF. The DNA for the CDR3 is TGCAGCGTGATCCCTGGGGGGCCCAAACGAAACCTGTTTTTT.

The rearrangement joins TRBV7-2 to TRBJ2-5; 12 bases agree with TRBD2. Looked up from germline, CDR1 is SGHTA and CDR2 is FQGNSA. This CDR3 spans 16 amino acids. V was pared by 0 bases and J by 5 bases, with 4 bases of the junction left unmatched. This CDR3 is CASSLAGLAGGETQYF. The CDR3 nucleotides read TGTGCCAGCAGCTTAGCGGGCCTAGCGGGAGGGGAGACCCAGTACTTC. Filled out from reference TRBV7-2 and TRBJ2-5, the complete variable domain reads GAGVSQSPSNKVTEKGKDVELRCDPISGHTALYWYRQSLGQGLEFLIYFQGNSAPDKSGLPSDRFSAERTGGSVSTLTIQRTQQEDSAVYLCASSLAGLAGGETQYFGPGTRLLVL.

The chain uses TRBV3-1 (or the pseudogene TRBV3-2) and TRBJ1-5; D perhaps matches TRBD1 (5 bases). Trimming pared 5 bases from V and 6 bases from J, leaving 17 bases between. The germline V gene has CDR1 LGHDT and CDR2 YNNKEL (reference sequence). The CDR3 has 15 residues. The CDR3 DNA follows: TGTGCCAGCAGCGGCGGAAGGGGCGTTGGTCAGCCCCAGCATTTT. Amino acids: CASSGGRGVGQPQHF.

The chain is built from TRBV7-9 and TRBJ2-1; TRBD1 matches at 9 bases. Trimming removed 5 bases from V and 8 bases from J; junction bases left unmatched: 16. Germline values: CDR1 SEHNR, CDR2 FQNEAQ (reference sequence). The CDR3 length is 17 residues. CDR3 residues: CASSPLRGQGSVYEQFF. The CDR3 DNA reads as TGTGCCAGCAGCCCCCTACGCGGACAGGGGTCCGTCTATGAGCAGTTCTTC.

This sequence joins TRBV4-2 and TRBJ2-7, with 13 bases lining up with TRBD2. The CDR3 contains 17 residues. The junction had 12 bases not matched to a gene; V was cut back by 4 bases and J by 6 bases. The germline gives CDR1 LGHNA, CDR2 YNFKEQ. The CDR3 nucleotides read TGTGCCAGCAGCCCTGAACTAGCGGGAGGGTCCGAGGCCGAGCAGTACTTC. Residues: CASSPELAGGSEAEQYF.

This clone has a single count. In DNA form, the CDR3 reads TGTGCCAGCAGCTCGTATATGAAGAACACTGAAGCTTTCTTT. Residues: CASSSYMKNTEAFF. This rearrangement joins TRBV7-8 to TRBJ1-1; no clear D. The CDR3 has 14 residues. Trimming removed 4 bases at V and 1 base at J, with 10 bases between. From germline, CDR1 is SGHVS and CDR2 FQNEAQ.

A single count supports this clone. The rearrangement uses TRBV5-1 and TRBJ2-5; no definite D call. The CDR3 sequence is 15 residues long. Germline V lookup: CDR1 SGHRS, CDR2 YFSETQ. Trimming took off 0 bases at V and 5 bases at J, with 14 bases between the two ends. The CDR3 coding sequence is TGCGCCAGCAGCTTGGGTGAGCTAATAGGGGAGACCCAGTACTTC. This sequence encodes CASSLGELIGETQYF.

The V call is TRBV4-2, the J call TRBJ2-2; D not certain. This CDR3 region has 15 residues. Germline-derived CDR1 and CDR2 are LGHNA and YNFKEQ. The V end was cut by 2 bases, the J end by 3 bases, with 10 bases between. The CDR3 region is CASSQMPVDTGELFF. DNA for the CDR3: TGTGCCAGCAGCCAAATGCCTGTGGACACCGGGGAGCTGTTTTTT.

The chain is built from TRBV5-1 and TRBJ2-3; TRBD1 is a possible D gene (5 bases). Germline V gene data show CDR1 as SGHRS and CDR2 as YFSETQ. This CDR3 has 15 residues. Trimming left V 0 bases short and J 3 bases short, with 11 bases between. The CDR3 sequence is CASSLEGADTDTQYF. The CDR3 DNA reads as TGCGCCAGCAGCTTGGAAGGGGCAGATACAGATACGCAGTATTTT.

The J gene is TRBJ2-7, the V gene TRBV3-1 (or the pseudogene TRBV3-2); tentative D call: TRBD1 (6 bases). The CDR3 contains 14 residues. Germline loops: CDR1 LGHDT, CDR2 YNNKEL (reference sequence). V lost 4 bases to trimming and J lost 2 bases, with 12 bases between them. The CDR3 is CASSRDRIAYEQYF. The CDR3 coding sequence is TGTGCCAGCAGCCGAGACAGGATAGCCTACGAGCAGTACTTC.

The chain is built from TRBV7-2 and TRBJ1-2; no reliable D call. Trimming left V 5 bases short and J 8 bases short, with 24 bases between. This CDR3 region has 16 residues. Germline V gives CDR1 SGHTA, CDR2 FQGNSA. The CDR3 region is CASSPERGGWARGYTF. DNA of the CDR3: TGTGCCAGCAGCCCAGAGCGCGGAGGATGGGCACGGGGCTACACCTTC.

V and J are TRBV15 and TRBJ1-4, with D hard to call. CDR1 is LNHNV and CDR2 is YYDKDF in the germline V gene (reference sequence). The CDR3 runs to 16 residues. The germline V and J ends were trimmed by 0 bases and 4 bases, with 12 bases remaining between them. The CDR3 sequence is CATSRDIGTGNEKLFF. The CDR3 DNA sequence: TGTGCCACCAGCAGAGATATTGGAACCGGTAATGAAAAACTGTTTTTT.